Sequencing of this T cell receptor (beta chain) was carried out in a study of blood T cells in healthy people across ages (dated by TCRdb to the mid-2010s). For the study in its entirety: Template switching captured roughly one uniquely barcoded TCR beta cDNA molecule per two T cells in model experiments. Age-related changes in TCR beta repertoire diversity were measured in the study by deep sequencing normalized with unique cDNA molecular identifiers. The donors were split into four age groups: young (average about 15 years), middle-aged (roughly 40), aged (about 56) and long-lived (over 75). Donors of different ages were randomly distributed across sequencing lanes to avoid experimental bias. For two donors (one aged 18 to 29 and one aged 80 or older), the study analyzed two additional independent replicas of 1 million unique cDNA reads from the same blood draw. Paper-wide results and their limitations: Because the CMV infection status of the donors was unknown, age-related changes in expanded clonotypes may potentially have been confounded. The percentage of naive T cells measured by flow cytometry correlated strongly with observed TCR beta diversity. Estimates of total diversity from one million sequenced T cells were regarded as lower bounds and underestimates. Conclusive comparison of naive and antigen-experienced compartments was prevented by the profiling of bulk unsorted PBMCs. As age increased, observed TCR beta diversity per million T cells dropped in a roughly linear way, and a significant reduction was already evident by age roughly 36. The long-lived group showed more naive CD4+ T cells, fewer expanded clones and increased TCR diversity than the aged group, suggesting age selection.

Receptor libraries were prepared by 5' RACE. Sequencing relied on an Illumina HiSeq 2500. The second PCR ran for roughly 7 to 12 cycles and used a J-beta primer mix along with a sample-barcoded 5' primer. Each TCR beta cDNA molecule received a unique molecular identifier from a template-switch 5' adaptor carrying 12 random nucleotides. Each sample yielded at least 3 million CDR3-containing paired-end reads. All of the RNA was converted into first-strand cDNA using the Mint cDNA synthesis kit, with a TRBC-specific oligonucleotide serving as the primer. Following uracil-DNA glycosylase treatment, all cDNA underwent a first 18-cycle PCR with the universal primers M1SS and BC2_uni_R. The original pipeline was this. Each sample was normalized by randomly selecting 1 million high-quality reads, each carrying a distinct molecular identifier. Instead of being binned into consensus sequences, reads with shared molecular identifiers were discarded. MiTCR, set to a Q25 quality threshold and the strictest error-elimination algorithm, was used for CDR3 identification, clonotype clustering and error correction. A nonparametric unseen species model with Euler transformation was used to estimate lower-bound total TCR beta diversity. TCRdb trimmed public reads at Q25 via fastp, called clones via MiXCR and kept in-frame beta chains. A single entry per CDR3 protein holds the most common genes and DNA from its merged rows. For this entry, the V and J calls and clone size follow TCRdb and not the study's own pipeline. Across this sample there are around 650,000 distinct CDR3 sequences, with 32% seen only once. The top ten clonotypes cover approximately 15% of the sample.

Points on this clonotype: Its antigen remains unidentified. Base qualities are not provided; no much larger clone lies one nucleotide away.

The donors were 40 or so Caucasian individuals from Russia, aged roughly 6 to 90 years, who were systemically healthy. About 9.1 milliliters of peripheral blood were collected from each donor into EDTA-treated Vacutainer tubes. Ficoll-Paque density-gradient centrifugation was used to isolate PBMCs, with at least 6.5 million per sample. Total RNA was extracted from PBMCs with Trizol reagent, with at least 5.5 micrograms obtained per sample. Naive CD45RAhigh/CD27high T cell percentages were measured by flow cytometry on a PBMC aliquot from every donor. The CDR3 measures 14 amino acids from cysteine to phenylalanine. Of all the DNA, just the CDR3 is kept, 42 bases in frame from base 1. CDR1 DFQATT and CDR2 SNEGSKA are derived from the germline V gene (reference sequence). V ends up 6 bases short and J 0 bases short, with an unmatched junction base count of 6.

What was sequenced was blood. The rearranged chain carries TRBV20-1 and TRBJ2-3; the central 7 bases match TRBD1. The sequence came from a woman older than 75 in good health. Donor details come from another sample of the same person, matched by shared clones. The DNA is as follows: TGCAGTGCCAACAGGGGTCCTAGCACAGATACGCAGTATTTT. This encodes CSANRGPSTDTQYF.